The clone carrying this TCR beta chain came up once. The antigen is unknown. The sample comes from a study of OX40 agonist ivuxolimab in advanced cancers. Findings and caveats of the study: Dosing at 0.1 to 3.0 mg/kg was accompanied by clonal expansion of CD4+ and CD8+ blood T cells by week 6.

This CDR3 is built from 12 residues. Germline CDR1 and CDR2: LNHDA and SQIVND (reference sequence). The germline V and J ends were trimmed by 5 bases and 9 bases, with 11 bases remaining between them. TCRdb's copy holds only in-frame clones and misses some; the assay was immunoSEQ multiplex PCR. Of tens of thousands of clones in the sample, over 70% were seen once. The rearrangement joins TRBV19 to TRBJ2-1, with D hard to call. The sequence was collected from an adult with an advanced solid tumor such as melanoma, head and neck, liver or kidney cancer. The source was CD4+ or CD8+ T cells sorted from blood, collected in a trial of the OX40 agonist ivuxolimab. The CDR3: CASSPWGSEQFF. DNA of the CDR3: TGTGCCAGTAGTCCGTGGGGTAGTGAGCAGTTCTTC.